The 32 T cell receptor beta chains listed next were all sequenced from one sample in a study of blood T cell repertoires in COVID-19. Clones were read by immunoSEQ multiplex PCR, and TCRdb kept only the in-frame ones, dropping some. Of about 380,000 clones in the sample, 88% were seen once. The specimen was PBMCs or T cells enriched from blood (not recorded which). These receptors were taken from a woman aged 18-29 years who had recovered from COVID-19.

The J gene is TRBJ1-5, the V gene TRBV28; perhaps TRBD1 as D (5 bases). Deletions cut 4 bases from V and 7 bases from J, with 14 bases between. The germline V gene encodes CDR1 MDHEN and CDR2 SYDVKM. The CDR3 consists of 14 residues. This CDR3 reads CASSSHSGNQPQHF. The CDR3 DNA reads as TGTGCCAGCAGTTCCCATTCAGGGAACCAGCCCCAGCATTTT.

Only a few counts were recorded for this clone. The chain recombines TRBV24-1 with TRBJ1-2; D is ambiguous. Per germline, CDR1 KGHDR and CDR2 SFDVKD. There are 12 residues in the CDR3. The germline V and J ends were trimmed by 3 bases and 4 bases, with 5 bases remaining between them. The CDR3 DNA reads TGTGCCACCAGTGATCCCCTCTATGGCTACACCTTC. Its translation is CATSDPLYGYTF.

The J gene is TRBJ1-4, the V gene TRBV2, with D perhaps matching TRBD1 (6 bases). The CDR3 has 13 amino acids. CDR1 SNHLY and CDR2 FYNNEI come from the germline V gene. Trimming shortened V by 6 bases and J by 16 bases, and 21 bases separated the two germline ends. In DNA, the CDR3 is TGTGCCAGCAGCGAAATTAGTGGGACATGGGGGTTTTTT. It codes for CASSEISGTWGFF.

The V and J genes are TRBV5-4 and TRBJ2-7; TRBD2 matches 13 bases. There are 15 residues in the CDR3. Germline V gene data show CDR1 as SGHNT and CDR2 as YYREEE (reference sequence). V was clipped by 5 bases and J by 2 bases; unmatched bases: 4. The CDR3 nucleotides are TGTGCCAGCAGTCTGGGGACTAGCGGGACCTACGAGCAGTACTTC. It yields the protein CASSLGTSGTYEQYF.

The chain is built from TRBV5-1 and TRBJ1-4; 9 positions match TRBD1. CDR3 length equals 15 residues. J lost 7 bases, V lost 2 bases, and 6 bases had no gene match. Germline CDR1 and CDR2: SGHRS and YFSETQ. The CDR3 here is CASSFGTGYGEKLFF. DNA for the CDR3: TGCGCCAGCAGCTTTGGGACAGGGTACGGTGAAAAACTGTTTTTT.

The chain has TRBV6-5 and TRBJ1-1; weak D call: TRBD1 (6 bases). Germline loops: CDR1 MNHEY, CDR2 SVGAGI. CDR3 length: 15 amino acids. The germline V and J ends were trimmed by 6 bases and 1 base, with 15 bases remaining between them. The CDR3, as DNA: TGTGCCAGCAGCCCCGTCGTAGGGGGGAACACTGAAGCTTTCTTT. Its translation: CASSPVVGGNTEAFF.

The chain recombines TRBV6-5 with TRBJ1-6; no firm D call. The CDR3 extends over 15 amino acids. Trimming pared 0 bases from V and 7 bases from J, leaving 10 bases between. Germline values: CDR1 MNHEY, CDR2 SVGAGI. The CDR3 nucleotides are TGTGCCAGCAGTTACTCGTCAGGTCCAAATTCACCCCTCCACTTT. It specifies CASSYSSGPNSPLHF.

The chain couples TRBV6-1 to TRBJ2-5; 7 bases fit TRBD1. The CDR3 consists of 14 residues. The germline V gene has CDR1 MNHNS and CDR2 SASEGT. Trimming took 3 bases from V and 4 from J; bases not matched to a gene: 5. This CDR3 reads CASSEPQGVETQYF. CDR3 DNA: TGTGCCAGCAGTGAGCCTCAGGGGGTAGAGACCCAGTACTTC.

Remarks on this clone: Other DNA sequences in the same sample also yield this CDR3. V and J are TRBV29-1 and TRBJ1-1; maybe TRBD1 (5 bases). The CDR3 is 12 residues long. The V gene lost 4 bases and the J gene lost 4 bases, with 10 bases spanning the gap. Germline CDR1 and CDR2: SQVTM and ANQGSEA. The CDR3 DNA reads TGCAGCGTTGTTACGGGGGGCACTGAAGCTTTCTTT. Residues: CSVVTGGTEAFF.

The rearrangement links TRBV27 to TRBJ1-1; TRBD1 matches 8 bases. CDR3 length: 13 residues. V was pared by 6 bases and J by 4 bases, with 4 bases of the junction left unmatched. Germline CDR1 MNHEY, CDR2 SMNVEV (reference sequence). Written as DNA, the CDR3 is TGTGCCAGCAGAAAGGACAGGGTCACTGAAGCTTTCTTT. Translated, it gives CASRKDRVTEAFF.

The rearrangement links TRBV15 to TRBJ1-3; 7 nucleotides agree with TRBD1. This CDR3 spans 15 amino acids. Looked up from germline, CDR1 is LNHNV and CDR2 is YYDKDF (reference sequence). J lost 2 bases, V lost 3 bases, and 4 bases had no gene match. Here the CDR3 reads CATSSRQGPGNTIYF. For the CDR3, the DNA is TGTGCCACCAGCAGTCGACAGGGCCCTGGAAACACCATATATTTT.

The rearrangement links TRBV27 to TRBJ1-6, with 7 bases that match TRBD1. CDR1 is MNHEY and CDR2 is SMNVEV in the germline V gene (reference sequence). This CDR3 is 17 amino acids long. V was clipped by 6 bases and J by 0 bases; unmatched bases: 8. CDR3 DNA: TGTGCCAGCAGCCCGACAGGGCTCAGCTCCTATAATTCACCCCTCCACTTT. This translates into CASSPTGLSSYNSPLHF.

The rearrangement links TRBV5-1 to TRBJ1-1; 8 bases map to TRBD1. The junction had 13 bases not matched to a gene; V was cut back by 4 bases and J by 11 bases. The CDR3 has 14 residues. Germline lookup yields CDR1 SGHRS and CDR2 YFSETQ. The CDR3 nucleotides read TGCGCCAGCAGCCCTACCTCAGGGGGCGGGGAGGCTTTCTTT. Protein: CASSPTSGGGEAFF.

This chain joins TRBV7-9 and TRBJ2-3, with D maybe TRBD1 (5 bases). V lost 0 bases, J lost 1 base, and 11 bases lay in between. This CDR3 contains 16 residues. CDR1 and CDR2 from the germline V gene are SEHNR and FQNEAQ (reference sequence). The DNA of the CDR3 is TGTGCCAGCAGCTTAGCCCCACCACAGGGCACAGATACGCAGTATTTT. Protein sequence: CASSLAPPQGTDTQYF.

The chain joins TRBV4-3 to TRBJ2-5; the match to TRBD2 covers 7 bases. V lost 0 bases to trimming and J lost 2 bases; unmatched junction nucleotides: 6. Germline V gene sequence: CDR1 LGHNA, CDR2 YSLEER. The CDR3 is 16 residues long. Here the CDR3 reads CASSQEGRGPQETQYF. The CDR3 DNA reads TGCGCCAGCAGCCAAGAAGGGAGGGGACCTCAAGAGACCCAGTACTTC.

The rearrangement links TRBV5-1 to TRBJ2-7; TRBD1 agrees at 8 bases. V trimming: 4 bases; J trimming: 3 bases; junction bases outside the gene matches: 6. CDR3 length equals 14 residues. Germline V lookup: CDR1 SGHRS, CDR2 YFSETQ. CDR3 nucleotides: TGCGCCAGCAGCCTATACAGGGGGGACTACGAGCAGTACTTC. Its protein product is CASSLYRGDYEQYF.

The chain carries TRBV7-3 and TRBJ2-1; D might be TRBD2 (5 bases). Between the trimmed V and J ends, which lost 2 bases and 7 bases, there was a span of 12 bases. Germline lookup yields CDR1 SGHTA and CDR2 FQGTGA. The CDR3 loop spans 14 amino acids. The CDR3 spells CASSLLDSGNEQFF. CDR3 nucleotide sequence: TGTGCCAGCAGCTTATTGGACTCGGGGAATGAGCAGTTCTTC. The full variable domain, its missing parts supplied by reference TRBV7-3 and TRBJ2-1, is GAGVSQTPSNKVTEKGKYVELRCDPISGHTALYWYRQSLGQGPEFLIYFQGTGAADDSGLPNDRFFAVRPEGSVSTLKIQRTERGDSAVYLCASSLLDSGNEQFFGPGTRLTVL.

To note about this clone: At the DNA level, this CDR3 is encoded by other sequences in the same sample as well. V and J are TRBV30 and TRBJ2-5; possible D gene TRBD2, 6 bases. The germline CDR1 and CDR2 sequences are GTSNPN and SVGIG (reference sequence). The CDR3 consists of 13 residues. V was shortened by 0 bases and J by 5 bases, with 10 bases between the two germline ends. CDR3 DNA sequence: TGTGCCTGGAGTGTAGGGGCGGGGGAGACCCAGTACTTC. This translates into CAWSVGAGETQYF. The variable domain in full, completed from reference TRBV30 and TRBJ2-5, reads SQTIHQWPATLVQPVGSPLSLECTVEGTSNPNLYWYRQAAGRGLQLLFYSVGIGQISSEVPQNLSASRPQDRQFILSSKKLLLSDSGFYLCAWSVGAGETQYFGPGTRLLVL.

CDR3 nucleotides: TGTGCCAGCAGCTTTGGCTCAGGGGGCGGCGAGCAGTACTTC. This gives the protein CASSFGSGGGEQYF. The V and J genes are TRBV7-2 and TRBJ2-7; the match to TRBD1 covers 8 bases. The germline V gene encodes CDR1 SGHTA and CDR2 FQGNSA. This CDR3 has 14 residues. V shed 3 bases and J 6 bases; nucleotides not matched to a gene: 7.

The chain recombines TRBV5-1 with TRBJ2-1; weak D call: TRBD1 (6 bases). This CDR3 comprises 14 residues. V lost 4 bases to trimming and J lost 8 bases, with 16 bases between them. CDR1 and CDR2 (germline): SGHRS, YFSETQ. The CDR3 protein is CASSPQTGWDEQFF. The CDR3 DNA reads as TGCGCCAGCAGCCCCCAGACAGGCTGGGATGAGCAGTTCTTC.

The chain carries TRBV4-1 and TRBJ2-7; the match to TRBD1 covers 7 bases. The CDR3 loop spans 14 amino acids. The germline V gene encodes CDR1 MGHRA and CDR2 YSYEKL. V gave up 3 bases and J gave up 4 bases; unmatched junction bases: 6. The CDR3: CASSQNRGPYEQYF. CDR3 coding DNA: TGCGCCAGCAGCCAGAACAGGGGCCCATACGAGCAGTACTTC.

This chain links TRBV9 with TRBJ2-3; 10 bases map to TRBD2. This CDR3 is built from 15 residues. The V gene's germline CDR1 is SGDLS and CDR2 YYNGEE. The junction had 4 bases not matched to a gene; V was cut back by 4 bases and J by 2 bases. This CDR3 reads CASSRTSGTTDTQYF. CDR3 nucleotides: TGTGCCAGCAGCCGGACTAGCGGAACCACAGATACGCAGTATTTT. The full variable domain, rest sourced from reference TRBV9 and TRBJ2-3, is DSGVTQTPKHLITATGQRVTLRCSPRSGDLSVYWYQQSLDQGLQFLIQYYNGEERAKGNILERFSAQQFPDLHSELNLSSLELGDSALYFCASSRTSGTTDTQYFGPGTRLTVL.

CDR3 residues: CASSSRGYNSPLHF. DNA for the CDR3: TGTGCCAGCAGCTCCCGCGGATATAATTCACCCCTCCACTTT. The V gene is TRBV5-6, the J gene TRBJ1-6, with D unclear. V was cut by 3 bases and J by 4 bases, with 8 bases left in between. The germline gives CDR1 SGHDT, CDR2 YYEEEE. The CDR3 consists of 14 residues.

Comments on this clone: Other nucleotide sequences from this sample produce the same CDR3. This chain joins TRBV18 and TRBJ1-5, with D hard to call. From germline, CDR1 is KGHSH and CDR2 LQKENI. Trimming shortened V by 3 bases and J by 4 bases, and 7 bases separated the two germline ends. This CDR3 is 13 amino acids long. The CDR3 reads CASSPSENQPQHF. The CDR3 coding sequence is TGTGCCAGCTCACCTAGCGAAAATCAGCCCCAGCATTTT.

In nucleotides, the CDR3 is TGTGCCAGCAGTAGAGGACAGGGGGGAAGCAATCAGCCCCAGCATTTT. Protein product: CASSRGQGGSNQPQHF. The chain combines TRBV6-2 or TRBV6-3 with TRBJ1-5, with 10 bases that match TRBD1. The V gene's germline CDR1 is MNHEY and CDR2 SVGEGT. CDR3 length equals 16 residues. V lost 5 bases to trimming and J lost 1 base; unmatched junction nucleotides: 5.

J is TRBJ1-1 and V is TRBV12-3 or TRBV12-4; D ambiguous. V dropped 10 bases and J dropped 6 bases, with 12 bases sitting between them. The CDR3 consists of 11 residues. CDR3 residues: CATFRGAEAFF. In DNA form, the CDR3 reads TGTGCCACCTTTCGGGGTGCTGAAGCTTTCTTT.

This clone has just a few counts. The J gene is TRBJ1-3, the V gene TRBV7-2; no firm D call. Between the trimmed V and J ends, which lost 4 bases and 0 bases, there was a span of 19 bases. This CDR3 spans 18 amino acids. Germline CDR1 is SGHTA and CDR2 is FQGNSA. CDR3 sequence: CASSSRGRADHSGNTIYF. The CDR3 DNA sequence: TGTGCCAGCAGCTCCCGGGGAAGGGCGGATCACTCTGGAAACACCATATATTTT. Full variable domain (outside the CDR3, taken from reference TRBV7-2 and TRBJ1-3): GAGVSQSPSNKVTEKGKDVELRCDPISGHTALYWYRQSLGQGLEFLIYFQGNSAPDKSGLPSDRFSAERTGGSVSTLTIQRTQQEDSAVYLCASSSRGRADHSGNTIYFGEGSWLTVV.

The chain is built from TRBV3-1 (or the pseudogene TRBV3-2) and TRBJ2-7; maybe TRBD2 (5 bases). This CDR3 contains 13 residues. V shed 2 bases and J shed 7 bases, with 12 bases lying between them. The germline CDR1 and CDR2 sequences are LGHDT and YNNKEL (reference sequence). The chain's CDR3 is CASSQPVASEQYF. The CDR3 region has the DNA TGTGCCAGCAGCCAACCGGTAGCGAGTGAGCAGTACTTC.

This clone has a count of ten or more. The V gene is TRBV4-3, the J gene TRBJ2-6; a weak D match, TRBD2 (5 bases). Germline assignment: CDR1 LGHNA and CDR2 YSLEER. This CDR3 region has 16 residues. V dropped 0 bases and J dropped 2 bases, with 8 bases sitting between them. The CDR3 spells CASSQDEGTGANVLTF. The CDR3 nucleotides read TGCGCCAGCAGCCAAGATGAGGGTACTGGGGCCAACGTCCTGACTTTC.

The rearrangement links TRBV9 to TRBJ2-2; 10 nucleotides line up with TRBD1. The CDR3 extends over 18 amino acids. Germline CDR1 and CDR2: SGDLS and YYNGEE. V was pared by 3 bases and J by 4 bases, with 12 bases of the junction left unmatched. Here the CDR3 reads CASSGPRDRGSFTGELFF. As DNA, the CDR3 is TGTGCCAGCAGCGGCCCCCGGGACAGGGGATCGTTCACCGGGGAGCTGTTTTTT.

This chain connects TRBV7-2 to TRBJ2-5; D is possibly TRBD1 (5 bases). Trimming cost V 5 bases and J 1 base, with 11 bases left between them. Germline CDR1 is SGHTA and CDR2 is FQGNSA. This CDR3 contains 14 residues. The CDR3 nucleotides are TGTGCCAGCAGCCCGAGACAGTTCCAAGAGACCCAGTACTTC. Protein product: CASSPRQFQETQYF.

The chain couples TRBV19 to TRBJ1-4; 8 positions match TRBD1. Germline V lookup: CDR1 LNHDA, CDR2 SQIVND (reference sequence). The CDR3 has 14 residues. Trimming removed 5 bases from V and 7 bases from J; junction bases left unmatched: 6. CDR3 coding DNA: TGTGCCAGTAGTTACCGGACAGGGAGTGAAAAACTGTTTTTT. It is translated as CASSYRTGSEKLFF. The whole variable domain, filled in from reference TRBV19 and TRBJ1-4, reads DGGITQSPKYLFRKEGQNVTLSCEQNLNHDAMYWYRQDPGQGLRLIYYSQIVNDFQKGDIAEGYSVSREKKESFPLTVTSAQKNPTAFYLCASSYRTGSEKLFFGSGTQLSVL.